Below, 20 T cell receptor beta chains from the same sample are listed, as sequenced in a study of glioma-infiltrating T cells after dendritic cell vaccination. Clones were sequenced by immunoSEQ multiplex PCR, and TCRdb holds only the in-frame ones, with some missing. The table includes some 70,000 clones, 80% to 85% detected once. The starting material was blood, obtained before dendritic cell vaccination. The receptors shown here come from a human donor with glioblastoma.

The chain couples TRBV7-2 to TRBJ2-1; D gene unclear. Per the germline V gene, CDR1 is SGHTA and CDR2 is FQGNSA. V was cut by 5 bases and J by 4 bases, with 9 bases left in between. CDR3 length equals 13 residues. CDR3 in amino acids: CASSEQPYNEQFF. CDR3 in DNA: TGTGCCAGCAGCGAACAGCCGTACAATGAGCAGTTCTTC.

The V gene is TRBV18, the J gene TRBJ1-2, with D possibly matching TRBD1 (5 bases). CDR3 size: 14 residues. V was shortened by 1 base and J by 6 bases, with 12 bases between the two germline ends. Germline V gene sequence: CDR1 KGHSH, CDR2 LQKENI. CDR3 loop: CASSPQQDWNGYTF. In DNA form, the CDR3 reads TGTGCCAGCTCACCACAACAGGATTGGAATGGCTACACCTTC. The full variable domain, its missing parts supplied by reference TRBV18 and TRBJ1-2, is NAGVMQNPRHLVRRRGQEARLRCSPMKGHSHVYWYRQLPEEGLKFMVYLQKENIIDESGMPKERFSAEFPKEGPSILRIQQVVRGDSAAYFCASSPQQDWNGYTFGSGTRLTVV.

V usage is TRBV5-8 and J usage is TRBJ1-4, with 7 nucleotides matching TRBD1. The CDR3 totals 14 residues. CDR1 is SGHTS, CDR2 YDEGEE, per germline. J was trimmed by 4 bases and V by 3 bases; bases with no gene match: 3. As DNA, the CDR3 is TGTGCCAGCAGCTGGACAGGCCGTAATGAAAAACTGTTTTTT. Encoded protein: CASSWTGRNEKLFF.

This sequence joins TRBV5-4 and TRBJ1-1, with 11 bases aligning to TRBD1. The CDR3 is 14 residues long. Looked up from germline, CDR1 is SGHNT and CDR2 is YYREEE (reference sequence). Trimming removed 3 bases from V and 5 bases from J; junction bases left unmatched: 3. The chain's CDR3 is CASSWDRGGTEAFF. In nucleotides, the CDR3 is TGTGCCAGCAGCTGGGACAGGGGGGGAACTGAAGCTTTCTTT.

This chain uses TRBV2 with TRBJ1-2; D not resolved. This CDR3 is 13 amino acids long. V lost 1 base and J lost 2, with 5 bases in between. Per the germline V gene, CDR1 is SNHLY and CDR2 is FYNNEI. The CDR3 sequence: CASSEGLNYGYTF. In nucleotides, the CDR3 is TGTGCCAGCAGTGAAGGCCTAAACTATGGCTACACCTTC.

The rearrangement uses TRBV18 and TRBJ2-2, with TRBD1 matching over 11 bases. V lost 3 bases and J lost 5; bases outside the gene matches: 2. CDR3 length: 15 amino acids. Germline V CDR1 and CDR2: KGHSH, LQKENI. Here the CDR3 DNA reads TGTGCCAGCTCACCCGGACAGGGGGCGACCGGGGAGCTGTTTTTT. Translating it yields CASSPGQGATGELFF.

This clone turned up a few times. V usage is TRBV6-6 and J usage is TRBJ1-1; D gene ambiguous. V lost 5 bases to trimming and J lost 11 bases, with 6 bases between them. CDR1 is MNHNY and CDR2 is SVGAGI in the germline V gene (reference sequence). This CDR3 spans 9 amino acids. The CDR3 bases are TGTGCCAGCAGTCCCCAGGCTTTCTTT. This sequence encodes CASSPQAFF.

V usage is TRBV7-6 and J usage is TRBJ1-4, with TRBD1 as a possible D gene (5 bases). Germline CDR1 SGHVS, CDR2 FNYEAQ. This CDR3 is built from 16 residues. The V gene lost 1 base and the J gene lost 0 bases, with 9 bases spanning the gap. The CDR3 DNA reads as TGTGCCAGCAGCTTAGGACAGACCGCAACTAATGAAAAACTGTTTTTT. Protein sequence: CASSLGQTATNEKLFF. Variable domain in full (rest from reference TRBV7-6 and TRBJ1-4): GAGVSQSPRYKVTKRGQDVALRCDPISGHVSLYWYRQALGQGPEFLTYFNYEAQQDKSGLPNDRFSAERPEGSISTLTIQRTEQRDSAMYRCASSLGQTATNEKLFFGSGTQLSVL.

The chain links TRBV5-1 to TRBJ2-1; 9 bases fit TRBD2. The CDR3 totals 16 residues. The germline V gene has CDR1 SGHRS and CDR2 YFSETQ. The junction had 5 bases not matched to a gene; V was cut back by 0 bases and J by 4 bases. In DNA form, the CDR3 reads TGCGCCAGCAGCTTGGGCGGGGGGGCAAGGTACAATGAGCAGTTCTTC. Translated: CASSLGGGARYNEQFF.

There are many counts of this clone. This chain connects TRBV5-6 to TRBJ2-7, with D unresolved. Germline CDR1 and CDR2: SGHDT and YYEEEE. V was clipped by 1 base and J by 1 base, with 12 bases between them. There are 15 residues in the CDR3. The CDR3 loop is CASSLRRVTSYEQYF. The DNA of the CDR3 is TGTGCCAGCAGCTTGCGCAGAGTGACTTCCTACGAGCAGTACTTC.

J is TRBJ2-3 and V is TRBV5-1; D is uncertain. The V end lost 0 bases, the J end lost 2 bases, and 7 bases lay between the germline ends. The CDR3 is 14 residues long. Germline loops: CDR1 SGHRS, CDR2 YFSETQ. The CDR3 region has the DNA TGCGCCAGCAGCTTGGCTGGGCTCACAGATACGCAGTATTTT. Translating gives CASSLAGLTDTQYF. The variable domain in full, completed from reference TRBV5-1 and TRBJ2-3, reads KAGVTQTPRYLIKTRGQQVTLSCSPISGHRSVSWYQQTPGQGLQFLFEYFSETQRNKGNFPGRFSGRQFSNSRSEMNVSTLELGDSALYLCASSLAGLTDTQYFGPGTRLTVL.

The chain uses TRBV30 and TRBJ2-3; TRBD2 agrees at 13 bases. The germline gives CDR1 GTSNPN, CDR2 SVGIG (reference sequence). This CDR3 comprises 15 residues. Losses at the gene ends were 2 bases for V and 5 bases for J; bases not matched to a gene: 4. The chain's CDR3 is CAWSRLAGGIDTQYF. CDR3 DNA sequence: TGTGCCTGGAGTAGACTAGCGGGGGGCATAGATACGCAGTATTTT.

This clone was picked up one time. The chain joins TRBV5-4 to TRBJ2-3; 9 nucleotides match TRBD1. Losses at the gene ends were 1 base for V and 4 bases for J; bases not matched to a gene: 7. Germline loops: CDR1 SGHNT, CDR2 YYREEE (reference sequence). The CDR3 length is 16 residues. The CDR3: CASSLSQGQGADTQYF. As DNA, the CDR3 is TGTGCCAGCAGCTTGTCTCAGGGACAGGGAGCAGATACGCAGTATTTT.

J is TRBJ2-7 and V is TRBV4-1; 7 bases agree with TRBD1. CDR3 length equals 15 residues. V gave up 3 bases and J gave up 1 base; unmatched junction bases: 6. Per the germline V gene, CDR1 is MGHRA and CDR2 is YSYEKL. CDR3 protein: CASSQTGTVSYEQYF. For the CDR3, the DNA is TGCGCCAGCAGCCAGACCGGGACAGTATCCTACGAGCAGTACTTC.

The chain combines TRBV4-1 with TRBJ1-1; D is perhaps TRBD1 (5 bases). V lost 4 bases to trimming and J lost 3 bases, with 15 bases between them. CDR1 and CDR2 (germline): MGHRA, YSYEKL. The length of the CDR3 is 15 residues. The CDR3 bases are TGCGCCAGCAGCCTCACAGGTACCAGCGACACTGAAGCTTTCTTT. This codes for CASSLTGTSDTEAFF.

The chain is built from TRBV7-9 and TRBJ1-3; D possibly corresponds to TRBD1 (5 bases). Per germline, CDR1 SEHNR and CDR2 FQNEAQ (reference sequence). The CDR3 is 14 residues long. V lost 4 bases and J 4 bases, leaving 11 bases between the germline ends. CDR3 coding DNA: TGTGCCAGCAGCTCCAGGGAAGCCGGAAACACCATATATTTT. It specifies CASSSREAGNTIYF. Supplemented by reference TRBV7-9 and TRBJ1-3, the full variable domain reads DTGVSQNPRHKITKRGQNVTFRCDPISEHNRLYWYRQTLGQGPEFLTYFQNEAQLEKSRLLSDRFSAERPKGSFSTLEIQRTEQGDSAMYLCASSSREAGNTIYFGEGSWLTVV.

This rearrangement joins TRBV2 to TRBJ1-2, with 7 nucleotides matching TRBD1. J was trimmed by 2 bases and V by 2 bases; bases with no gene match: 5. Germline V gives CDR1 SNHLY, CDR2 FYNNEI. There are 15 residues in the CDR3. The DNA of the CDR3 is TGTGCCAGCAGTGAAAGGCAGGGGGAGAACTATGGCTACACCTTC. This translates into CASSERQGENYGYTF.

The chain joins TRBV7-9 to TRBJ1-2; unclear D gene. The V gene lost 3 bases and the J gene lost 4 bases, with 12 bases spanning the gap. Germline V CDR1 and CDR2: SEHNR, FQNEAQ (reference sequence). The CDR3 totals 14 residues. In DNA, the CDR3 is TGTGCCAGCAGCTTCCACAGCTCGTCCTATGGCTACACCTTC. It yields the protein CASSFHSSSYGYTF.

The chain has TRBV10-3 and TRBJ1-6, with D tentatively TRBD1 (5 bases). The CDR3 extends over 15 amino acids. From germline, CDR1 is ENHRY and CDR2 SYGVKD. The V and J ends lost 7 bases and 6 bases respectively, with 16 bases between them. CDR3 in amino acids: CAINLDGRGNSPLHF. CDR3 DNA sequence: TGTGCCATCAATTTAGACGGGAGGGGTAATTCACCCCTCCACTTT.

V is TRBV5-1 and J is TRBJ2-6; D unresolved. The CDR3 has 14 residues. Germline values: CDR1 SGHRS, CDR2 YFSETQ. The V and J ends lost 5 bases and 1 base respectively, with 7 bases between them. The DNA for the CDR3 is TGCGCCAGCAGTGCGGTTTCTGGGGCCAACGTCCTGACTTTC. It specifies CASSAVSGANVLTF.